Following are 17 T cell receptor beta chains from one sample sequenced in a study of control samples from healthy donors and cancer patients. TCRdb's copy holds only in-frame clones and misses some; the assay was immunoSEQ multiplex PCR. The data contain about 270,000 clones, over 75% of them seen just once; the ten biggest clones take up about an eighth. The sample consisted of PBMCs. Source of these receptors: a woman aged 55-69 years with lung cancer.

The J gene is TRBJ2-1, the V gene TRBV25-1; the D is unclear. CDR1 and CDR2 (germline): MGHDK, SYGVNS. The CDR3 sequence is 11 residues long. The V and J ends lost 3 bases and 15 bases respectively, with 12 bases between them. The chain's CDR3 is CASSDPAAVFF. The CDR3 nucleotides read TGTGCCAGCAGTGACCCGGCAGCTGTGTTCTTC.

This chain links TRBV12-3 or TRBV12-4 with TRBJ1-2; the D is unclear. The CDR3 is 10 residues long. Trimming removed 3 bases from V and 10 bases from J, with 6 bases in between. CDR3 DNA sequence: TGTGCCAGCAGTTTTGGCGTCTACACCTTC. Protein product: CASSFGVYTF.

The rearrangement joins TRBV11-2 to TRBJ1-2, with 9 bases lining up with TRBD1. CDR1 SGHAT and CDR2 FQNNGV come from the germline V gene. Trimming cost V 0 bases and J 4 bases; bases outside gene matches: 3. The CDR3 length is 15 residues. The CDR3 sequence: CASSLEQGAGYGYTF. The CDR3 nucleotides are TGTGCCAGCAGCTTAGAACAGGGGGCTGGCTATGGCTACACCTTC.

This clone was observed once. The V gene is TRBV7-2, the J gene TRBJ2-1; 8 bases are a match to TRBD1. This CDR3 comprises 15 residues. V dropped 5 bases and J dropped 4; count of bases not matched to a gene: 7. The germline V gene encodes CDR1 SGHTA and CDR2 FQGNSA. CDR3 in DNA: TGTGCCAGCAGCCAAGCTGGGACAGGTTACAATGAGCAGTTCTTC. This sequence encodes CASSQAGTGYNEQFF.

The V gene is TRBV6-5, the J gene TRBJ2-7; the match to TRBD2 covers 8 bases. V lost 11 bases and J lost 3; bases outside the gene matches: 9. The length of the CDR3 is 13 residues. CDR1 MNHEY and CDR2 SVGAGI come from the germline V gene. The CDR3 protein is CARPRTSLYEQYF. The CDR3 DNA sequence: TGTGCCCGACCCCGGACTAGCCTCTACGAGCAGTACTTC.

The CDR3 protein is CAISDPGTGGTDTQYF. Here the CDR3 DNA reads TGTGCCATCTCCGACCCCGGGACAGGGGGCACAGATACGCAGTATTTT. The chain links TRBV10-3 to TRBJ2-3, with 10 bases identical to TRBD1. V lost 8 bases to trimming and J lost 1 base; unmatched junction nucleotides: 9. This CDR3 region has 16 residues. Per germline, CDR1 ENHRY and CDR2 SYGVKD.

CDR3 sequence: CASSVYGEGYTF. CDR3 DNA sequence: TGCGCCAGCAGCGTCTATGGGGAAGGCTACACCTTC. This chain uses TRBV5-1 with TRBJ1-2, with D unclear. CDR1 and CDR2 from the germline V gene are SGHRS and YFSETQ. V shed 4 bases and J shed 8 bases, with 12 bases lying between them. The CDR3 is made up of 12 amino acids.

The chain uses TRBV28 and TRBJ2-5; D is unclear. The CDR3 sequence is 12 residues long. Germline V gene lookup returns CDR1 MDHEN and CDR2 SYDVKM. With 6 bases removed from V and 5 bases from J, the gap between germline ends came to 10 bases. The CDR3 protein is CASRRNRETQYF. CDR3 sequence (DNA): TGTGCCAGCAGGAGGAATCGGGAGACCCAGTACTTC. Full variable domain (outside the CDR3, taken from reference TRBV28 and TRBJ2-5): DVKVTQSSRYLVKRTGEKVFLECVQDMDHENMFWYRQDPGLGLRLIYFSYDVKMKEKGDIPEGYSVSREKKERFSLILESASTNQTSMYLCASRRNRETQYFGPGTRLLVL.

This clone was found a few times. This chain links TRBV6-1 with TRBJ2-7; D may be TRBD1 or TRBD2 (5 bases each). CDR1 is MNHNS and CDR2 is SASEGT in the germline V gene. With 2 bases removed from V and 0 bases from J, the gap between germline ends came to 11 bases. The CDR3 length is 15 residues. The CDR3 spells CASSERDGVSYEQYF. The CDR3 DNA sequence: TGTGCCAGCAGTGAAAGGGACGGGGTCTCCTACGAGCAGTACTTC.

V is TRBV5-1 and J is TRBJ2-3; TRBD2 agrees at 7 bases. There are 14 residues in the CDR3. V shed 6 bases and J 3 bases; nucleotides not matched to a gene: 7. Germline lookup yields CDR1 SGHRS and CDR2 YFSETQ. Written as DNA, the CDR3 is TGCGCCAGCAAGCTCGCGGGAGATACAGATACGCAGTATTTT. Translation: CASKLAGDTDTQYF.

The CDR3 DNA reads as TGCGCCAGCAGCCAACGACTTGAGGTCTACGAGCAGTACTTC. Translating gives CASSQRLEVYEQYF. This chain joins TRBV4-1 and TRBJ2-7; the D is unclear. The germline V gene encodes CDR1 MGHRA and CDR2 YSYEKL. CDR3 length equals 14 residues. V lost 2 bases, J lost 3 bases, and 11 bases lay in between.

The chain's CDR3 is CASSLDLAEYNEQFF. CDR3 sequence (DNA): TGTGCCAGCAGCTTAGACCTAGCGGAATACAATGAGCAGTTCTTC. This chain uses TRBV7-6 with TRBJ2-1; TRBD2 agrees at 7 bases. V dropped 1 base and J dropped 4; count of bases not matched to a gene: 4. The CDR3 extends over 15 amino acids. Germline V lookup: CDR1 SGHVS, CDR2 FNYEAQ. Using reference TRBV7-6 and TRBJ2-1 for the parts outside the CDR3, the full variable domain is GAGVSQSPRYKVTKRGQDVALRCDPISGHVSLYWYRQALGQGPEFLTYFNYEAQQDKSGLPNDRFSAERPEGSISTLTIQRTEQRDSAMYRCASSLDLAEYNEQFFGPGTRLTVL.

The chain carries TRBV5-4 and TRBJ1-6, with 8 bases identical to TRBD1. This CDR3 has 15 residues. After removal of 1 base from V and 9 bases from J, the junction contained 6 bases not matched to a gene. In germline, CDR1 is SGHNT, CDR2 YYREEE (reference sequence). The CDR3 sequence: CASSLRQGRVSPLHF. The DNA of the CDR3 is TGTGCCAGCAGCTTGAGACAGGGGAGAGTTTCACCCCTCCACTTT. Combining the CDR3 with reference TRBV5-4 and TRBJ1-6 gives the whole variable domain ETGVTQSPTHLIKTRGQQVTLRCSSQSGHNTVSWYQQALGQGPQFIFQYYREEENGRGNFPPRFSGLQFPNYSSELNVNALELDDSALYLCASSLRQGRVSPLHFGNGTRLTVT.

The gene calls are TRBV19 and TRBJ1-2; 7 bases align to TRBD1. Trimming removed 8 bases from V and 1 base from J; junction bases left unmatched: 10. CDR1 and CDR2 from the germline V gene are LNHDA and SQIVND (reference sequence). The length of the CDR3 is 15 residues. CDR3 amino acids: CASSRAGGFNYGYTF. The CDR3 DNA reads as TGTGCCAGTTCAAGGGCAGGGGGGTTTAACTATGGCTACACCTTC.

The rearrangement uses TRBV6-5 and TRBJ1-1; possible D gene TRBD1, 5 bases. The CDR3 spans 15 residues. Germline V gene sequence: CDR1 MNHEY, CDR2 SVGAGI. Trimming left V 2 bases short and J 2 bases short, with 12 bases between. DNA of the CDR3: TGTGCCAGCAGTTACGGGGGAGCGTCAAACACTGAAGCTTTCTTT. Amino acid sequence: CASSYGGASNTEAFF.

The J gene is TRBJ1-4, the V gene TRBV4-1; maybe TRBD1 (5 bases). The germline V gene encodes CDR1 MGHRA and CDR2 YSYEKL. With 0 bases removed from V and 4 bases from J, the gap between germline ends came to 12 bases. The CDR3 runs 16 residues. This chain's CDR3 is CASSQEEGLHNEKLFF. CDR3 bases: TGCGCCAGCAGCCAAGAAGAGGGACTCCATAATGAAAAACTGTTTTTT.

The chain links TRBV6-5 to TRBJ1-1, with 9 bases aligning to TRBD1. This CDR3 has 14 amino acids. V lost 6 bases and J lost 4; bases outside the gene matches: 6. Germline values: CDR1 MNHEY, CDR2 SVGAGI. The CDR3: CASRTGTGITEAFF. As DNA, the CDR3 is TGTGCCAGCAGGACCGGGACAGGGATCACTGAAGCTTTCTTT.